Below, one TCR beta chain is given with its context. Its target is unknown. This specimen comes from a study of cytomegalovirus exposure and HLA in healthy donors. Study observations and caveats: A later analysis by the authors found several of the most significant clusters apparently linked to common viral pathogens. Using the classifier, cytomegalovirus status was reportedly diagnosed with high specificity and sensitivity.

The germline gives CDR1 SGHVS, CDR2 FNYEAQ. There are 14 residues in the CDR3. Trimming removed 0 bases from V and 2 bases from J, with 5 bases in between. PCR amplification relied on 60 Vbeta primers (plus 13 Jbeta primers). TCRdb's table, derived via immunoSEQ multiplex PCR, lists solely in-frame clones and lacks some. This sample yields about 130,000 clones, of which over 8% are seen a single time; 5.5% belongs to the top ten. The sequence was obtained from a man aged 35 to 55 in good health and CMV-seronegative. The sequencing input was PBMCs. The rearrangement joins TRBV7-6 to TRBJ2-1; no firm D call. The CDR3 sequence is CASSLARAYNEQFF. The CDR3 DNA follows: TGTGCCAGCAGCTTAGCTAGAGCCTACAATGAGCAGTTCTTC.